The source of this T cell receptor beta chain is a study of T cells after posttransplantation cyclophosphamide. Findings and limits, study-wide: Later blood repertoires were often dominated by clones from the donor CD8+ memory compartment. TRB clonality was highly associated with recipient CMV seropositivity and reactivation.

The naive gate required viable CD3+CD4+ or CD3+CD8+ cells with CCR7+CD45RA+CD45RO-CD95-CD27+CD28+ phenotype. Germline lookup yields CDR1 MGHRA and CDR2 YSYEKL. This CDR3 is 17 amino acids long. V was clipped by 0 bases and J by 2 bases, with 17 bases between them. Repertoires were generated with immunoSEQ multiplex PCR, while TCRdb's copy carries only in-frame clones and drops some. Of about 20,000 clones in the sample, 95% to 98% were seen once. Comment on this clone: Its antigen is unknown.

This sequence was found in a man over 45 in good health, CMV-negative, and a related stem cell transplant donor. The J gene is TRBJ2-7, the V gene TRBV4-1; D not resolved. The sample comprised naive CD4+ T cells sorted from PBMCs. Here the CDR3 reads CASSQDHGQLFPYEQYF. The CDR3 DNA reads as TGCGCCAGCAGCCAAGATCATGGGCAGCTTTTTCCCTACGAGCAGTACTTC.